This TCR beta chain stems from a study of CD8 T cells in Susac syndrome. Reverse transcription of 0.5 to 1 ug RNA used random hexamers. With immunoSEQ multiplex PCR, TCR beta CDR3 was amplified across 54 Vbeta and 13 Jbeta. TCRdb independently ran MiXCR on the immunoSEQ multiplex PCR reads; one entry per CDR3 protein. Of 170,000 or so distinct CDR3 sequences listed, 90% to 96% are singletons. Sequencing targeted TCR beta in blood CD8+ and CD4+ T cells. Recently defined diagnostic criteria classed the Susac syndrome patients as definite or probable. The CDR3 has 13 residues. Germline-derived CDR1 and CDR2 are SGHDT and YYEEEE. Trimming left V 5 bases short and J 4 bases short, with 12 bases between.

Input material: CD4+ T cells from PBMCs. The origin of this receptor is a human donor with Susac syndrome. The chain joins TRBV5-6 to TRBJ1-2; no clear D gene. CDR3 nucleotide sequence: TGTGCCAGCAGTACCGGGCAGGTCTATGGCTACACCTTC. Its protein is CASSTGQVYGYTF.